This TCR beta chain was sequenced for a study of post-analysis software for immune sequencing data. Turning to the study itself: In terms of disease course, relapsing-remitting, secondary progressive and progressive-relapsing multiple sclerosis were included.

A remark on this clonotype: Antigen specificity is unknown.

The germline V and J ends were trimmed by 6 bases and 4 bases, with 13 bases remaining between them. This CDR3 comprises 13 residues. Study observations and caveats: Relative to controls, patients with multiple sclerosis showed significantly lower normalized Chao1 diversity. TRBV segments more frequent in patients than in controls numbered roughly 5 and included TRBV5-6, TRBV5-1 and TRBV20-1. When the samples were clustered directly with F measure, those that had been prepared in the same batch showed strong co-clustering.

Unique molecular identifiers were built into the TCR beta cDNA libraries. Out of 1 to 10 million T cells, 480,000 or so cDNA molecules were generated. TCRdb reprocessed the PCR reads via MiXCR and lists one record per CDR3 protein. The sample has around 400,000 distinct CDR3 sequences, less than 40% seen once. This TCR was sampled from a girl aged 10-17 years with multiple sclerosis. Sequenced material: blood. The rearrangement uses TRBV12-3 or TRBV12-4 and TRBJ2-7; perhaps TRBD2 as D (5 bases). The CDR3 DNA follows: TGTGCCAGCAGATACGGGGTTGGGTACGAGCAGTACTTC. As protein: CASRYGVGYEQYF.